The 31 T cell receptor beta chains reported below all come from one sample, sequenced in a study of blood T cells in healthy people across ages. Together with a sample-barcoded 5' primer, a J-beta primer mix was included in a second PCR lasting about 7 to 11 cycles. TCRdb used MiXCR to reprocess the 5' RACE reads, holding one entry per CDR3 protein. The top ten clones hold roughly 3.9% of a sample with 600,000 or so distinct CDR3 sequences, 20% to 25% of them seen once. Material: blood. All receptors come from a man in his sixties or seventies in good health.

There are many counts of this clonotype. This rearrangement joins TRBV12-3 or TRBV12-4 to TRBJ2-7; D uncertain. The CDR3 spans 13 residues. V lost 1 base, J lost 6 bases, and 10 bases lay in between. CDR3 bases: TGTGCCAGCAGTTTAGGACCCCAAATCGAGCAGTACTTC. Translating gives CASSLGPQIEQYF.

The genes are TRBV7-2 and TRBJ2-5, with 11 bases matching TRBD2. Near its end, the DNA agrees better with TRBJ2-7, so the J call may be wrong. Germline CDR1 SGHTA, CDR2 FQGNSA. There are 16 residues in the CDR3. CDR3 residues: CASSSFTSGRAYEQYF. The CDR3 nucleotides read TGTGCCAGCAGCTCCTTTACTAGCGGGAGAGCCTACGAGCAGTACTTC.

This clonotype appeared many times. This chain connects TRBV28 to TRBJ2-7; 9 positions match TRBD1. The CDR3 is 18 residues long. CDR1 and CDR2 (germline): MDHEN, SYDVKM. V trimming: 5 bases; J trimming: 4 bases; junction bases outside the gene matches: 18. The CDR3 here is CASSGYPFRGQGRYEQYF. The CDR3 region has the DNA TGTGCCAGCAGTGGATATCCTTTCAGGGGACAGGGAAGGTACGAGCAGTACTTC. Full variable domain (outside the CDR3, taken from reference TRBV28 and TRBJ2-7): DVKVTQSSRYLVKRTGEKVFLECVQDMDHENMFWYRQDPGLGLRLIYFSYDVKMKEKGDIPEGYSVSREKKERFSLILESASTNQTSMYLCASSGYPFRGQGRYEQYFGPGTRLTVT.

There are a few counts of this clonotype. The chain is built from TRBV5-1 and TRBJ2-7; 12 bases agree with TRBD2. The CDR3 spans 16 residues. V lost 3 bases, J lost 4 bases, and 8 bases stayed unmatched. Germline V CDR1 and CDR2: SGHRS, YFSETQ. The chain's CDR3 is CASSSSGLAGNYEQYF. CDR3 nucleotides: TGCGCCAGCAGCTCCTCCGGACTAGCGGGAAATTACGAGCAGTACTTC. The complete variable domain, with remaining parts taken from reference TRBV5-1 and TRBJ2-7, reads KAGVTQTPRYLIKTRGQQVTLSCSPISGHRSVSWYQQTPGQGLQFLFEYFSETQRNKGNFPGRFSGRQFSNSRSEMNVSTLELGDSALYLCASSSSGLAGNYEQYFGPGTRLTVT.

This chain uses TRBV28 with TRBJ2-7; 8 bases map to TRBD1. The CDR3 is 14 amino acids. CDR1 MDHEN and CDR2 SYDVKM come from the germline V gene. V gave up 5 bases and J gave up 4 bases; unmatched junction bases: 7. CDR3 residues: CASSTTGAMYEQYF. DNA for the CDR3: TGTGCCAGCAGTACGACAGGGGCGATGTACGAGCAGTACTTC.

This clonotype was picked up a small number of times. The V and J genes are TRBV29-1 and TRBJ2-5; 7 bases agree with TRBD2. The DNA end is more similar to TRBJ2-7, so the J call may be wrong. Germline V CDR1 and CDR2: SQVTM, ANQGSEA. This CDR3 has 13 residues. For the CDR3, the DNA is TGCAGCGTTCGGACTAGTTCCGCCTACGAGCAGTACTTC. The encoded protein is CSVRTSSAYEQYF.

This clonotype was seen a handful of times. V and J are TRBV6-2 or TRBV6-3 and TRBJ2-5; 14 bases fit TRBD2. Germline CDR1 and CDR2: MNHEY and SVGEGT. This CDR3 spans 18 amino acids. The ends lost 3 bases at V and 0 bases at J; junction bases unmatched: 6. CDR3 sequence: CASSYRLAGGTYQETQYF. As DNA, the CDR3 is TGTGCCAGCAGTTATAGACTAGCGGGAGGGACGTACCAAGAGACCCAGTACTTC.

Note on this clonotype: This sequence may be a read error, since a much larger clone differs from it by one base. The chain links TRBV9 to TRBJ1-6; D unclear. The V gene's germline CDR1 is SGDLS and CDR2 YYNGEE. This CDR3 comprises 14 residues. The CDR3 loop reads CASSPQSYNTPLHF. Here the CDR3 DNA reads TGTGCCAGCAGCCCCCAATCCTATAATACACCCCTCCACTTT.

The rearrangement joins TRBV5-1 to TRBJ2-1, with unresolved D. The CDR3 spans 15 residues. Looked up from germline, CDR1 is SGHRS and CDR2 is YFSETQ. V shed 4 bases and J shed 0 bases, with 11 bases lying between them. The CDR3 coding sequence is TGCGCCAGCAGCGTAGCTTGGAGCTCCTACAATGAGCAGTTCTTC. Its protein product is CASSVAWSSYNEQFF.

This clonotype was picked up a small number of times. The chain couples TRBV7-8 to TRBJ2-1; 9 bases agree with TRBD2. CDR1 is SGHVS, CDR2 FQNEAQ, per germline. The CDR3 totals 17 residues. The trim removed 1 base at V and 2 bases at J, leaving 6 bases unmatched. The CDR3 here is CASSLVLSSGTYNEQFF. Written as DNA, the CDR3 is TGTGCCAGCAGCTTAGTGTTATCTAGCGGGACCTACAATGAGCAGTTCTTC.

The CDR3 loop reads CSGTGGFTEAFF. The CDR3 bases are TGCAGCGGGACGGGGGGATTCACTGAAGCTTTCTTT. The chain is built from TRBV29-1 and TRBJ1-1, with a tentative D call TRBD1 (5 bases). V gave up 7 bases and J gave up 4 bases, with 13 bases separating them. Per germline, CDR1 SQVTM and CDR2 ANQGSEA. This CDR3 spans 12 amino acids.

Worth noting for this clonotype: Germline and junction disagree at one end, which may indicate a read error. The chain joins TRBV6-2 or TRBV6-3 to TRBJ2-3, with D possibly matching TRBD2 (5 bases). This CDR3 comprises 12 residues. The germline V gene encodes CDR1 MNHEY and CDR2 SVGEGT. In DNA form, the CDR3 reads TGTACCAGCAGACTAAGCTCAGATACGCAGTATTTT. It codes for CTSRLSSDTQYF.

This clonotype was recorded at least ten times. This chain links TRBV29-1 with TRBJ2-5, with a tentative D call TRBD2 (6 bases). Trimming stripped 4 bases from V and 5 bases from J, with 14 bases between. The CDR3 has 13 amino acids. Germline V CDR1 and CDR2: SQVTM, ANQGSEA. CDR3 amino acids: CSVGSLARETQYF. The CDR3 bases are TGCAGCGTTGGGTCGCTAGCGAGGGAGACCCAGTACTTC.

The chain combines TRBV20-1 with TRBJ2-7, with 9 bases fitting TRBD1. The CDR3 runs to 16 residues. V shed 4 bases, J shed 5 bases, and the junction held 15 bases outside the gene matches. From germline, CDR1 is DFQATT and CDR2 SNEGSKA (reference sequence). CDR3 sequence reads: CSAINRGGTGLNEQYF. The CDR3 coding sequence is TGCAGTGCTATTAATCGCGGCGGGACAGGGTTGAACGAGCAGTACTTC.

About this clonotype itself: Because it lacks the conserved phenylalanine or tryptophan at the end, this CDR3 is likely a read error. The chain joins TRBV7-9 to TRBJ2-2; 7 nucleotides agree with TRBD1. This CDR3 comprises 14 residues. Per germline, CDR1 SEHNR and CDR2 FQNEAQ (reference sequence). Unmatched junction bases numbered 2, after V lost 7 bases and J lost 0 bases. In DNA form, the CDR3 reads TGTGCCAGCACCGGACAGGCGAACACCGGGGAGCTGTTTCTT. Protein: CASTGQANTGELFL.

This clonotype was found a few times. The V gene is TRBV9, the J gene TRBJ2-2, with 10 bases aligning to TRBD1. V was clipped by 3 bases and J by 3 bases; unmatched bases: 2. Germline loops: CDR1 SGDLS, CDR2 YYNGEE. The CDR3 covers 15 residues. The CDR3 nucleotides read TGTGCCAGCAGCGAGACAGGGGGCGACACCGGGGAGCTGTTTTTT. It is translated as CASSETGGDTGELFF.

V usage is TRBV24-1 and J usage is TRBJ2-5; D unclear. The CDR3 runs 13 residues. CDR1 KGHDR and CDR2 SFDVKD come from the germline V gene. The V gene lost 4 bases and the J gene lost 5 bases, with 10 bases spanning the gap. The CDR3 nucleotides read TGTGCCACCAGTGAAACGAACCGGGAGACCCAGTACTTC. Its translation is CATSETNRETQYF.

The J gene is TRBJ2-1, the V gene TRBV29-1; D is possibly TRBD2 (6 bases). The CDR3 is 13 residues long. Between the trimmed V and J ends, which lost 3 bases and 0 bases, there was a span of 6 bases. The germline V gene has CDR1 SQVTM and CDR2 ANQGSEA. This CDR3 reads CSVDGGSYNEQFF. CDR3 in DNA: TGCAGCGTTGACGGGGGCTCCTACAATGAGCAGTTCTTC.

Only a few counts were recorded for this clonotype. The V and J genes are TRBV7-9 and TRBJ2-7; D is ambiguous. Germline loops: CDR1 SEHNR, CDR2 FQNEAQ (reference sequence). The CDR3 covers 14 residues. V was cut by 7 bases and J by 7 bases, with 20 bases left in between. This CDR3 is CASTNSRRLGEQYF. As DNA, the CDR3 is TGTGCCAGCACCAATAGTCGGAGACTGGGGGAGCAGTACTTC.

This chain joins TRBV20-1 and TRBJ2-3; 7 bases line up with TRBD2. The CDR3 has 12 amino acids. J lost 5 bases, V lost 7 bases, and 6 bases had no gene match. Germline lookup yields CDR1 DFQATT and CDR2 SNEGSKA (reference sequence). Written as DNA, the CDR3 is TGCAGTGATCGGACTAGTAAAGATACGCAGTATTTT. Translated, it gives CSDRTSKDTQYF.

The chain carries TRBV28 and TRBJ2-7; 9 bases line up with TRBD1. The germline CDR1 and CDR2 sequences are MDHEN and SYDVKM. This CDR3 contains 16 residues. Trimming removed 6 bases from V and 3 bases from J; junction bases left unmatched: 12. CDR3 amino acids: CASSSSRGQGYYEQYF. The CDR3 nucleotides read TGTGCCAGCAGCTCATCCCGTGGACAGGGGTACTACGAGCAGTACTTC.

This clonotype was observed a few times. The chain uses TRBV20-1 and TRBJ1-2; 9 nucleotides agree with TRBD1. The CDR3 totals 14 residues. The V gene's germline CDR1 is DFQATT and CDR2 SNEGSKA (reference sequence). Trimming cost V 4 bases and J 5 bases; bases outside gene matches: 8. The CDR3 sequence is CSAKTGTGLYGYTF. CDR3 DNA sequence: TGCAGTGCTAAAACCGGGACAGGGTTGTATGGCTACACCTTC.

This clonotype was counted between two and nine times. This chain's CDR3 is CATSRSGSQETQYF. The CDR3 coding sequence is TGTGCCACCAGCAGATCGGGGTCCCAAGAGACCCAGTACTTC. The rearrangement joins TRBV15 to TRBJ2-5; maybe TRBD2 (5 bases). Germline-derived CDR1 and CDR2 are LNHNV and YYDKDF (reference sequence). The CDR3 runs 14 residues. V shed 2 bases and J shed 1 base, with 8 bases lying between them.

This clonotype turned up a few times. The rearrangement uses TRBV6-1 and TRBJ1-1; D perhaps matches TRBD1 (6 bases). V was cut by 6 bases and J by 0 bases, with 8 bases left in between. CDR3 length equals 13 residues. Germline CDR1 and CDR2: MNHNS and SASEGT. DNA for the CDR3: TGTGCCAGCAGATACAGGGTGAACACTGAAGCTTTCTTT. Its translation is CASRYRVNTEAFF.

Points on this clonotype: The germline gene is not matched at one end of the junction; a read error may be the cause. The rearrangement uses TRBV15 and TRBJ2-4; TRBD1 matches 10 bases. The germline CDR1 and CDR2 sequences are LNHNV and YYDKDF (reference sequence). The CDR3 totals 14 residues. The chain's CDR3 is CATSRPGQGNIRYF. The CDR3 bases are TGTGCCACCAGCAGACCGGGACAGGGGAACATTCGGTACTTC.

In this sample, this clonotype turned up many times. This sequence joins TRBV7-2 and TRBJ2-5, with 9 bases lining up with TRBD2. The J call may be wrong; the DNA end is better matched by TRBJ2-1. CDR1 is SGHTA and CDR2 is FQGNSA in the germline V gene. The CDR3 loop spans 14 amino acids. CDR3 in DNA: TGTGCCAGCAGCTTAGCTAGCGGGAGCAATGAGCAGTTCTTC. This codes for CASSLASGSNEQFF.

The rearrangement links TRBV6-5 to TRBJ2-3; TRBD2 aligns across 11 bases. V lost 10 bases, J lost 5 bases, and 5 bases stayed unmatched. Per germline, CDR1 MNHEY and CDR2 SVGAGI. The CDR3 runs 13 residues. DNA for the CDR3: TGTGCCACCACTAGCGGGAGAAGAGATACGCAGTATTTT. This gives the protein CATTSGRRDTQYF.

V and J are TRBV5-1 and TRBJ1-1; unclear D gene. Germline loops: CDR1 SGHRS, CDR2 YFSETQ. V lost 4 bases, J lost 0 bases, and 10 bases lay in between. The CDR3 has 14 amino acids. Here the CDR3 reads CASSRTDMNTEAFF. CDR3 in DNA: TGCGCCAGCAGCCGGACTGATATGAACACTGAAGCTTTCTTT.

V gene TRBV27 combines with J gene TRBJ1-4; D might be TRBD1 (6 bases). V lost 5 bases, J lost 6 bases, and 16 bases lay in between. CDR3 size: 15 residues. Germline CDR1 MNHEY, CDR2 SMNVEV (reference sequence). In DNA form, the CDR3 reads TGTGCCAGCAGTCCAACAGGGATCGGGGATGAAAAACTGTTTTTT. As protein: CASSPTGIGDEKLFF.

The J gene is TRBJ2-7, the V gene TRBV20-1; D ambiguous. Trimming removed 3 bases from V and 2 bases from J, with 11 bases in between. Germline V gives CDR1 DFQATT, CDR2 SNEGSKA (reference sequence). The CDR3 sequence is 13 residues long. CDR3 nucleotides: TGCAGTGCTAGTCGTCTCGAAGCCTACGAGCAGTACTTC. Its protein is CSASRLEAYEQYF.

V and J are TRBV30 and TRBJ1-4; D call uncertain. The V gene lost 1 base and the J gene lost 3 bases, with 6 bases spanning the gap. Germline-derived CDR1 and CDR2 are GTSNPN and SVGIG (reference sequence). The CDR3 is 13 amino acids. CDR3 bases: TGTGCCTGGAGTGGCAGTCCTAATGAAAAACTGTTTTTT. Translated: CAWSGSPNEKLFF.